This record covers a single TCR beta chain. The sample comes from a study of CD8 T cells in Susac syndrome. The CDR3 is 14 amino acids. Trimming removed 11 bases from V and 5 bases from J, with 20 bases in between. Germline CDR1 is SGHTA and CDR2 is FQGNSA. Reverse transcription used about 0.5 to 1 ug RNA and random hexamers. TCRdb independently ran MiXCR on the immunoSEQ multiplex PCR reads; one entry per CDR3 protein. The top ten clones hold around 0.16% of a sample with approximately 190,000 distinct CDR3 sequences, 95% of them seen once. The receptor was derived from a human donor with Susac syndrome. Sequencing was done on a sample of CD8+ T cells from PBMCs. The V call is TRBV7-2, the J call TRBJ2-3; D may match TRBD1 or TRBD2 (7 bases each). Here the CDR3 reads CAPRRGGAGDTQYF. CDR3 bases: TGTGCCCCCCGCAGGGGGGGCGCCGGAGATACGCAGTATTTT.